The present TCR beta chain was sequenced within a study of regulatory T cells in long-lasting Graves disease. Trimming took off 9 bases at V and 3 bases at J, with 5 bases between the two ends. The CDR3 runs 10 residues. From germline, CDR1 is SGHTA and CDR2 FQGTGA. Whole-study findings and limits: A greater number of public clonotypes (roughly 2,700) was shared by persistent patients than by new patients (around 960).

Arm-PCR of CDR3 regions and iRepertoire HTBI primers were used to build TCR beta libraries. Using its own MiXCR run on the multiplex PCR reads, TCRdb lists one record per CDR3 protein. The data contain some 340,000 distinct CDR3 sequences, approximately 25% of them singletons. About this clonotype itself: The antigen remains unidentified.

Time point defined: persistent/refractory GD, antithyroid drugs over 5 years with positive TRAb. After RNA was extracted from PBMCs, the TCR library was made from it. The source was peripheral blood mononuclear cells (PBMCs), collected when the disease was refractory, from a patient treated with antithyroid drugs. This clonotype originated in a woman aged 40 to 49 with Graves disease. The chain recombines TRBV7-3 with TRBJ2-5; D is undetermined. CDR3 residues: CASQKETQYF. The CDR3 DNA is TGTGCCAGTCAAAAAGAGACCCAGTACTTC.